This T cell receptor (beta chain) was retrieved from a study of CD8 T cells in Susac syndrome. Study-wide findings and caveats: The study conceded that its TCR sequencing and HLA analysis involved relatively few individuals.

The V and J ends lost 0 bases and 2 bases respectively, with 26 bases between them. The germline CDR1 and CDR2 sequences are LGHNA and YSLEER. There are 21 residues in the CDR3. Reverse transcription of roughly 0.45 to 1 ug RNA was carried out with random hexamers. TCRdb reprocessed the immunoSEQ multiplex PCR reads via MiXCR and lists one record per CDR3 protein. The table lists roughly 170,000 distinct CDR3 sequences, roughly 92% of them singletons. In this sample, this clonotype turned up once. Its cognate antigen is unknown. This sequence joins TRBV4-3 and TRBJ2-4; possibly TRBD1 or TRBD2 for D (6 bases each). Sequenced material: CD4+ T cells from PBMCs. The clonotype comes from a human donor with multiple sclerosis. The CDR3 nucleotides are TGCGCCAGCAGCCAAGAACCGCCGGGGGACACGACCCAGTTGACCAAAAACATTCAGTACTTC. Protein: CASSQEPPGDTTQLTKNIQYF.